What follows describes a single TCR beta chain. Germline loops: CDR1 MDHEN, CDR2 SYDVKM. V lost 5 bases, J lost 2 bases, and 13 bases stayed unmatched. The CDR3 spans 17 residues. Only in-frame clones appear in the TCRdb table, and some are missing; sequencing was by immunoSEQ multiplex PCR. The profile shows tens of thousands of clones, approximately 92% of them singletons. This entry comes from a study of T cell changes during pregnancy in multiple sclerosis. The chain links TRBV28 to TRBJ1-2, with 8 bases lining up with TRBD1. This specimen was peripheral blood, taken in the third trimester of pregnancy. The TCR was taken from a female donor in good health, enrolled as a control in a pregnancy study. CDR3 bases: TGTGCCAGCAGTACCAGGACAGGGAAGATTTTAAACTATGGCTACACCTTC. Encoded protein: CASSTRTGKILNYGYTF.